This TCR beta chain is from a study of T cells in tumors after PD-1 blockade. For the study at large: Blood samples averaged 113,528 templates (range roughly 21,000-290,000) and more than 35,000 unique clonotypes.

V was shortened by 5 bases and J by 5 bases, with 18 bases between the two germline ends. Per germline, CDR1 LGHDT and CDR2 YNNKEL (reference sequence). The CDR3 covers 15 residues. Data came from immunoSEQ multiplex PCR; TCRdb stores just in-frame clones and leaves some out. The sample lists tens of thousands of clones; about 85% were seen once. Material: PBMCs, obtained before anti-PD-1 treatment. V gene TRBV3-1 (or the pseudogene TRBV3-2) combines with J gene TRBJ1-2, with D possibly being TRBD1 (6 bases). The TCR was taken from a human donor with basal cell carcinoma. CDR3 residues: CASSSRRGGGYGYTF. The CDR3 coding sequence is TGTGCCAGCAGCTCGCGGAGGGGAGGGGGTTATGGCTACACCTTC.